This entry features one T cell receptor beta chain sequence. It lacks a known antigen. Per-base quality was not reported, and no clone a single base away is much larger than it. ICON enrollment began in early 2016, and the last patient was enrolled in 2018. Fresh tumor and matched uninvolved tissue for in-depth immune analyses, including TCR sequencing, were collected from a subcohort of under 85 patients. No cell sorting was done, and TCR sequencing was instead run on DNA isolated from bulk tissue. The T-cell fraction in tumor and uninvolved lung tissue was obtained from TCR sequencing using the immunoSEQ assay. In the authors' own workflow: To analyze survival, patients were divided into a high T-cell fraction group (upper tertile) and a low T-cell fraction group (lower two tertiles), and the two groups were compared using a log-rank test. A signed-rank test was used to test paired tumor versus uninvolved lung differences in T-cell fraction. In TCRdb, the immuneACCESS table is reduced to in-frame sequences with V and J assigned. These tables do not hold every clone; where another copy was compared, an unresolved V gene accounts for under half, and the others remain unexplained. D and trimming were read from the DNA, whereas the V and J calls and clone size are those reported in that table. A total of 9,000 to 10,000 clones appear in this sample, more than 75% of them only once. The leading ten clones occupy around a tenth of the sample.

The entry originates in a study of tumor-infiltrating lymphocytes in localized non-small cell lung cancer (dated by TCRdb to the early 2020s). Background for the entire study: Patients whose samples were collected after neoadjuvant chemotherapy, as well as both smokers and never-smokers and several histologies, were included in the cohort. Resected tumor tissue and uninvolved lung tissue described as non-adjacent to the tumor were contributed by each patient, with both tissues obtained from the same patient. Flow cytometry, multiplex immunofluorescence, RNA-seq, exome sequencing and proteomics were applied to the same patients as TCR sequencing, which was one of several integrated assays. In total, the ICON cohort was made up of approximately 140 surgical patients who had localized non-small cell lung cancer and whose tumors were resected. The paired tumor versus uninvolved lung comparison of immunoSEQ T-cell fraction included some 57 patients.

The study at large found these results: Because different assays used different pieces of the same tissue, intratumor heterogeneity could not be separated from technical variation. In line with immunofluorescence CD3 counts, TCRbeta sequencing supported higher T cell infiltration in tumors compared with uninvolved lung tissue. No association of tumor T-cell fraction from TCR sequencing with recurrence-free survival was found (p = 0.61). No difference in TCR-derived T-cell fraction was observed between the flow cytometry-defined immunotypes IM1 (good prognosis) and IM2 (poor prognosis). Because assay coverage varied across patients depending on available tissue quantity, TCR sequencing was performed for only a subset of the cohort.

V and J are truncated by 6 bases and 7 bases respectively, leaving an intervening sequence of 19 bases. The CDR3 has 15 amino acids, counting the end cysteine and phenylalanine. Of the read, only the CDR3 DNA is kept; its 45 bases are in frame from base 1. The germline V gene gives CDR1 as SGHRS and CDR2 as YFSETQ. Sequencing was carried out using lung tumor tissue. The V gene is TRBV5-1 and the J gene is TRBJ2-2; a weak D assignment points to TRBD2 (6 bases agree). This receptor was obtained from a human donor with non-small cell lung cancer. The DNA sequence reads TGCGCCAGCAAGGGAGGCTCCACGAGAGGCGGGGAGCTGTTTTTT. Its translation is CASKGGSTRGGELFF.